What follows are 21 T cell receptor beta chains derived from one specimen sequenced in a study of blood T cell repertoires in COVID-19. The method was immunoSEQ multiplex PCR; TCRdb's version includes in-frame clones alone and lacks a portion of them. The table has 200,000 or so clones, roughly 85% seen once. The source material was peripheral blood. The receptors stem from a human donor with active or convalescent COVID-19. The donor label of this sample is uncertain.

This clone appeared a single time. The V call is TRBV12-3 or TRBV12-4, the J call TRBJ2-7; tentative D call: TRBD1 (6 bases). Trimming pared 5 bases from V and 7 bases from J, leaving 12 bases between. This CDR3 contains 12 residues. Here the CDR3 DNA reads TGTGCCAGCAGTGTCCAGGGGTGGGAGCAGTACTTC. Its translation is CASSVQGWEQYF.

Only one count was recorded for this clone. The J gene is TRBJ2-5, the V gene TRBV5-1; 7 nucleotides agree with TRBD2. There are 13 residues in the CDR3. V trimming: 5 bases; J trimming: 3 bases; junction bases outside the gene matches: 4. Germline V lookup: CDR1 SGHRS, CDR2 YFSETQ. DNA of the CDR3: TGCGCCAGCAGAGTGGGAGGGGAAGAGACCCAGTACTTC. It encodes CASRVGGEETQYF.

In this sample, this clone turned up a few times. The chain is built from TRBV5-1 and TRBJ2-7; tentative D call: TRBD2 (6 bases). V gave up 4 bases and J gave up 6 bases, with 17 bases separating them. The CDR3 runs 14 residues. CDR1 is SGHRS, CDR2 YFSETQ, per germline. The CDR3 sequence is CASSPTGSSLEQYF. Here the CDR3 DNA reads TGCGCCAGCAGCCCGACCGGGAGCTCCCTCGAGCAGTACTTC.

This chain links TRBV9 with TRBJ2-3, with 9 bases that match TRBD1. The CDR3 extends over 16 amino acids. Germline CDR1 reads SGDLS; CDR2 reads YYNGEE. V lost 4 bases, J lost 6 bases, and 12 bases stayed unmatched. DNA for the CDR3: TGTGCCAGCAGCAGAGTGGGACAGGGCGCGGCCGATACGCAGTATTTT. Amino acids: CASSRVGQGAADTQYF.

This chain uses TRBV12-3 or TRBV12-4 with TRBJ2-2; D uncertain. V shed 7 bases and J shed 1 base, with 4 bases lying between them. The CDR3 contains 12 residues. The CDR3 here is CASTRNTGELFF. CDR3 sequence (DNA): TGTGCCAGCACCAGGAACACCGGGGAGCTGTTTTTT.

The rearrangement links TRBV7-9 to TRBJ2-1; no clear D gene. CDR3 length: 15 amino acids. CDR1 and CDR2 from the germline V gene are SEHNR and FQNEAQ (reference sequence). V lost 0 bases and J 3 bases, leaving 9 bases between the germline ends. This CDR3 reads CASSLAHTYYNEQFF. CDR3 bases: TGTGCCAGCAGCTTAGCACACACGTACTACAATGAGCAGTTCTTC.

The J gene is TRBJ1-5, the V gene TRBV6-4; tentatively, D is TRBD1 (5 bases). This CDR3 has 13 residues. Trimming stripped 3 bases from V and 4 bases from J, with 7 bases between. Germline values: CDR1 MRHNA, CDR2 SNTAGT. CDR3 bases: TGTGCCAGCAGTGAGGGGCAGAATCAGCCCCAGCATTTT. Residues: CASSEGQNQPQHF.

This clone occurred once. V and J are TRBV5-1 and TRBJ2-3; TRBD2 agrees at 7 bases. Germline CDR1 reads SGHRS; CDR2 reads YFSETQ. This CDR3 region has 16 residues. V was pared by 0 bases and J by 4 bases, with 8 bases of the junction left unmatched. The CDR3 DNA reads TGCGCCAGCAGCTTGGCGTCTAGCGGCCTGGCAGATACGCAGTATTTT. Translated, it gives CASSLASSGLADTQYF.

J is TRBJ2-7 and V is TRBV5-1, with 12 bases that match TRBD2. Germline CDR1 reads SGHRS; CDR2 reads YFSETQ. CDR3 length equals 17 residues. Trimming removed 4 bases from V and 0 bases from J; junction bases left unmatched: 8. CDR3 loop: CASSRGLAGLGSYEQYF. CDR3 sequence (DNA): TGCGCCAGCAGCCGGGGACTAGCGGGCCTGGGCTCCTACGAGCAGTACTTC.

The gene calls are TRBV6-5 and TRBJ2-7; tentatively, D is TRBD1 (5 bases). Between the trimmed V and J ends, which lost 4 bases and 2 bases, there was a span of 12 bases. Germline V gene lookup returns CDR1 MNHEY and CDR2 SVGAGI. This CDR3 has 14 amino acids. The DNA of the CDR3 is TGTGCCAGCAGTTCCCTGGGGCAGGCCTACGAGCAGTACTTC. It codes for CASSSLGQAYEQYF.

The chain carries TRBV27 and TRBJ2-7; tentative D call: TRBD1 (6 bases). V lost 2 bases, J lost 2 bases, and 10 bases lay in between. CDR1 and CDR2 from the germline V gene are MNHEY and SMNVEV (reference sequence). CDR3 size: 14 residues. The CDR3 DNA reads TGTGCCAGCAGTTTACTTCAGGGGCCCTACGAGCAGTACTTC. Translated: CASSLLQGPYEQYF.

J is TRBJ2-5 and V is TRBV9; TRBD1 matches 8 bases. V gave up 0 bases and J gave up 2 bases; unmatched junction bases: 6. Germline lookup yields CDR1 SGDLS and CDR2 YYNGEE. The CDR3 has 16 amino acids. Here the CDR3 DNA reads TGTGCCAGCAGCGTAGCTTCCCAGGGGGCGCAAGAGACCCAGTACTTC. It codes for CASSVASQGAQETQYF. The full variable domain, its missing parts supplied by reference TRBV9 and TRBJ2-5, is DSGVTQTPKHLITATGQRVTLRCSPRSGDLSVYWYQQSLDQGLQFLIQYYNGEERAKGNILERFSAQQFPDLHSELNLSSLELGDSALYFCASSVASQGAQETQYFGPGTRLLVL.

This chain links TRBV28 with TRBJ2-7; possibly TRBD1 for D (6 bases). The CDR3 spans 17 residues. CDR1 and CDR2 (germline): MDHEN, SYDVKM. The ends were cut back, 5 bases at V and 8 bases at J, with 28 bases in the middle. The CDR3 here is CASSPTGPPPKLSKQYF. The CDR3 DNA is TGTGCCAGCAGTCCGACAGGACCCCCTCCCAAATTGTCAAAGCAGTACTTC.

CDR3 loop: CASSGKGREASYEQYF. The CDR3 DNA is TGTGCCAGCAGCGGGAAGGGGCGGGAGGCCTCCTACGAGCAGTACTTC. This chain links TRBV11-1 with TRBJ2-7; 8 bases line up with TRBD2. The V gene's germline CDR1 is SGHAT and CDR2 FQDESV (reference sequence). V shed 5 bases, J shed 0 bases, and the junction held 9 bases outside the gene matches. The CDR3 has 16 amino acids.

The CDR3 here is CAISVSGPVKNTEAFF. In DNA, the CDR3 is TGTGCCATCAGTGTGTCGGGGCCGGTTAAAAACACTGAAGCTTTCTTT. The chain uses TRBV10-3 and TRBJ1-1; D might be TRBD1 (5 bases). The length of the CDR3 is 16 residues. Germline values: CDR1 ENHRY, CDR2 SYGVKD. V lost 4 bases to trimming and J lost 2 bases, with 17 bases between them.

V and J are TRBV18 and TRBJ2-3; no definite D call. Trimming took 6 bases from V and 4 from J, leaving 2 bases between them. The CDR3 length is 10 residues. Germline V CDR1 and CDR2: KGHSH, LQKENI. The CDR3 loop is CASSSDTQYF. The CDR3 nucleotides are TGTGCCAGCTCCTCAGATACGCAGTATTTT. Based on the CDR3 plus reference TRBV18 and TRBJ2-3, the full variable domain is NAGVMQNPRHLVRRRGQEARLRCSPMKGHSHVYWYRQLPEEGLKFMVYLQKENIIDESGMPKERFSAEFPKEGPSILRIQQVVRGDSAAYFCASSSDTQYFGPGTRLTVL.

This clone was counted once. This chain links TRBV5-1 with TRBJ1-4, with D possibly TRBD1 on 5 matching bases. Per germline, CDR1 SGHRS and CDR2 YFSETQ. V dropped 2 bases and J dropped 8 bases, with 13 bases sitting between them. This CDR3 has 14 amino acids. Here the CDR3 DNA reads TGCGCCAGCAGCTTAGGAGGGGTGGGAGAAAAACTGTTTTTT. As protein: CASSLGGVGEKLFF.

V usage is TRBV2 and J usage is TRBJ2-5; weak D call: TRBD1 (5 bases). CDR1 and CDR2 (germline): SNHLY, FYNNEI. With 6 bases removed from V and 4 bases from J, the gap between germline ends came to 9 bases. This CDR3 is 12 amino acids long. CDR3 residues: CASRGQGETQYF. CDR3 coding DNA: TGTGCCAGCAGGGGTCAGGGAGAGACCCAGTACTTC.

The table lists this clone with a few counts. The chain employs TRBV6-5 and TRBJ2-7, with D perhaps TRBD2 (7 bases). CDR1 is MNHEY, CDR2 SVGAGI, per germline. V was clipped by 4 bases and J by 2 bases, with 15 bases between them. This CDR3 comprises 15 residues. CDR3 loop: CASSLLGGTTYEQYF. The CDR3 coding sequence is TGTGCCAGCAGTTTATTAGGGGGGACTACCTACGAGCAGTACTTC.

The chain employs TRBV18 and TRBJ2-1; 8 nucleotides match TRBD2. The CDR3 totals 13 residues. Germline loops: CDR1 KGHSH, CDR2 LQKENI. Losses at the gene ends were 2 bases for V and 9 bases for J; bases not matched to a gene: 3. Written as DNA, the CDR3 is TGTGCCAGCTCACCATCAGCGGGAGTTGAGCAGTTCTTC. Protein product: CASSPSAGVEQFF.

This sequence joins TRBV3-1 (or the pseudogene TRBV3-2) and TRBJ1-5; D might be TRBD1 (5 bases). The CDR3 is made up of 15 amino acids. Trimming shortened V by 4 bases and J by 5 bases, and 15 bases separated the two germline ends. Germline-derived CDR1 and CDR2 are LGHDT and YNNKEL (reference sequence). CDR3 in DNA: TGTGCCAGCAGCCGTGGCCAGGGTGGGCATCAGCCCCAGCATTTT. Its translation is CASSRGQGGHQPQHF.